The 23 T cell receptor beta chains reported below all come from one sample, sequenced in a study of OX40 agonist ivuxolimab in advanced cancers. The repertoire was sequenced with immunoSEQ multiplex PCR; TCRdb's copy has only in-frame clones and lacks some. The profile shows around 58,000 clones, around 87% of them singletons. The sequencing here drew on CD4+ or CD8+ T cells sorted from blood, taken in a trial of the OX40 agonist ivuxolimab. The receptor set was obtained from an adult with an advanced solid tumor such as melanoma, head and neck, liver or kidney cancer.

This chain joins TRBV5-1 and TRBJ1-6; 8 bases are shared with TRBD1. This CDR3 contains 15 residues. The J segment lost 7 bases and the V segment lost 3 bases, leaving 6 bases of the junction unmatched. Per germline, CDR1 SGHRS and CDR2 YFSETQ. The CDR3 region has the DNA TGCGCCAGCAGCTCGTCCGGGACAGGCAATTCACCCCTCCACTTT. It specifies CASSSSGTGNSPLHF.

The rearrangement joins TRBV5-1 to TRBJ2-1; D is ambiguous. The CDR3 spans 15 residues. Trimming removed 1 base from V and 0 bases from J, with 8 bases in between. Germline lookup yields CDR1 SGHRS and CDR2 YFSETQ. DNA for the CDR3: TGCGCCAGCAGCTTGTCTCCAGGCTCCTACAATGAGCAGTTCTTC. Residues: CASSLSPGSYNEQFF.

The rearrangement links TRBV10-3 to TRBJ2-1, with D perhaps matching TRBD1 (6 bases). The germline V and J ends were trimmed by 0 bases and 4 bases, with 13 bases remaining between them. Germline V gives CDR1 ENHRY, CDR2 SYGVKD. The CDR3 totals 16 residues. The CDR3 DNA sequence: TGTGCCATCAGTGAGTCGGGGGCCAATTATTACAATGAGCAGTTCTTC. Protein sequence: CAISESGANYYNEQFF.

V gene TRBV2 combines with J gene TRBJ1-4; D is possibly TRBD1 (6 bases). The CDR3 loop spans 13 amino acids. The ends were cut back, 7 bases at V and 2 bases at J, with 8 bases in the middle. Germline CDR1 is SNHLY and CDR2 is FYNNEI. The DNA of the CDR3 is TGTGCCAGCAATAGGGGGACTAATGAAAAACTGTTTTTT. This encodes CASNRGTNEKLFF.

V usage is TRBV29-1 and J usage is TRBJ1-5; 11 bases fit TRBD1. The CDR3 spans 14 residues. Germline V gene data show CDR1 as SQVTM and CDR2 as ANQGSEA. Trimming cost V 4 bases and J 6 bases; bases outside gene matches: 5. The CDR3 sequence: CSVGGQGVGQPQHF. CDR3 coding DNA: TGCAGCGTTGGGGGACAGGGGGTGGGTCAGCCCCAGCATTTT.

The chain uses TRBV4-1 and TRBJ2-5; D is unclear. The germline gives CDR1 MGHRA, CDR2 YSYEKL. V lost 1 base and J 5 bases, leaving 11 bases between the germline ends. CDR3 length: 14 amino acids. The CDR3, as DNA: TGCGCCAGCAGCCAAGGCTTGAATAGCGAGACCCAGTACTTC. Translation gives CASSQGLNSETQYF.

This clone came up once. The chain has TRBV2 and TRBJ1-1; D not certain. The germline V and J ends were trimmed by 2 bases and 2 bases, with 9 bases remaining between them. The CDR3 contains 14 residues. Germline V gene sequence: CDR1 SNHLY, CDR2 FYNNEI. The CDR3 reads CASSEHPGNTEAFF. The CDR3 DNA reads TGTGCCAGCAGTGAACACCCAGGTAACACTGAAGCTTTCTTT.

The gene calls are TRBV29-1 and TRBJ1-1, with D possibly matching TRBD1 (6 bases). This CDR3 contains 13 residues. Trimming took 7 bases from V and 3 from J, leaving 15 bases between them. Looked up from germline, CDR1 is SQVTM and CDR2 is ANQGSEA. The CDR3: CSGSGRGYTEAFF. The CDR3 nucleotides read TGCAGCGGTTCCGGAAGGGGGTACACTGAAGCTTTCTTT. Filled out from reference TRBV29-1 and TRBJ1-1, the complete variable domain reads SAVISQKPSRDICQRGTSLTIQCQVDSQVTMMFWYRQQPGQSLTLIATANQGSEATYESGFVIDKFPISRPNLTFSTLTVSNMSPEDSSIYLCSGSGRGYTEAFFGQGTRLTVV.

This sequence joins TRBV6-1 and TRBJ1-2; perhaps TRBD1 as D (5 bases). Trimming stripped 10 bases from V and 6 bases from J, with 21 bases between. The CDR3 contains 14 residues. Germline lookup yields CDR1 MNHNS and CDR2 SASEGT. Here the CDR3 reads CATSQGTGFNGYTF. The CDR3 DNA sequence: TGTGCCACCTCCCAAGGTACAGGCTTTAATGGCTACACCTTC.

The rearrangement joins TRBV28 to TRBJ1-2; D remains ambiguous. With 2 bases removed from V and 6 bases from J, the gap between germline ends came to 7 bases. The CDR3 loop spans 12 amino acids. The germline gives CDR1 MDHEN, CDR2 SYDVKM. CDR3 in amino acids: CASSLLTDGYTF. The CDR3 DNA reads as TGTGCCAGCAGTTTACTTACAGATGGCTACACCTTC.

This clone appeared once. J is TRBJ2-7 and V is TRBV4-2; D may be TRBD2 (6 bases). V was shortened by 3 bases and J by 0 bases, with 12 bases between the two germline ends. The CDR3 loop spans 15 amino acids. Per the germline V gene, CDR1 is LGHNA and CDR2 is YNFKEQ. The CDR3 reads CASSQSRDSSYEQYF. In nucleotides, the CDR3 is TGTGCCAGCAGCCAGAGCCGGGACTCCTCCTACGAGCAGTACTTC.

The chain has TRBV9 and TRBJ1-5, with D tentatively TRBD1 (6 bases). The CDR3 consists of 14 residues. Germline V gene sequence: CDR1 SGDLS, CDR2 YYNGEE. The germline V and J ends were trimmed by 3 bases and 4 bases, with 11 bases remaining between them. CDR3 residues: CASSGGQRNQPQHF. Written as DNA, the CDR3 is TGTGCCAGCAGCGGCGGACAGAGAAATCAGCCCCAGCATTTT.

The rearrangement links TRBV7-2 to TRBJ2-1, with D perhaps given as TRBD1 or TRBD2 (6 bases each). Per germline, CDR1 SGHTA and CDR2 FQGNSA. CDR3 size: 15 residues. Between the trimmed V and J ends, which lost 5 bases and 4 bases, there was a span of 15 bases. CDR3 sequence reads: CASSPQGGLYNEQFF. DNA of the CDR3: TGTGCCAGCAGCCCTCAAGGGGGACTTTACAATGAGCAGTTCTTC.

V is TRBV9 and J is TRBJ2-1; D remains ambiguous. Trimming took off 0 bases at V and 8 bases at J, with 12 bases between the two ends. This CDR3 region has 14 residues. Germline lookup yields CDR1 SGDLS and CDR2 YYNGEE. The CDR3 sequence is CASSVVPAGDEQFF. CDR3 sequence (DNA): TGTGCCAGCAGCGTAGTCCCGGCCGGCGATGAGCAGTTCTTC.

The rearrangement joins TRBV5-1 to TRBJ2-7; 10 nucleotides align to TRBD1. This CDR3 is built from 13 residues. The germline gives CDR1 SGHRS, CDR2 YFSETQ. Trimming took 4 bases from V and 6 from J; bases not matched to a gene: 4. This chain's CDR3 is CASSLTGGGEQYF. The CDR3, as DNA: TGCGCCAGCAGCCTGACAGGGGGCGGCGAGCAGTACTTC.

The chain has TRBV19 and TRBJ2-7; possibly TRBD1 for D (6 bases). The CDR3 length is 12 residues. Germline loops: CDR1 LNHDA, CDR2 SQIVND (reference sequence). V lost 6 bases and J 2 bases, leaving 8 bases between the germline ends. The CDR3 DNA reads as TGTGCCAGTAGGGGGGCGACCTACGAGCAGTACTTC. This encodes CASRGATYEQYF. Based on the CDR3 plus reference TRBV19 and TRBJ2-7, the full variable domain is DGGITQSPKYLFRKEGQNVTLSCEQNLNHDAMYWYRQDPGQGLRLIYYSQIVNDFQKGDIAEGYSVSREKKESFPLTVTSAQKNPTAFYLCASRGATYEQYFGPGTRLTVT.

J is TRBJ2-5 and V is TRBV5-4; D is undetermined. The end of the DNA fits TRBJ2-7 better, so the J call may be wrong. This CDR3 is 13 amino acids long. Per the germline V gene, CDR1 is SGHNT and CDR2 is YYREEE (reference sequence). The CDR3 is CASSALIDGEQYF. The DNA for the CDR3 is TGTGCCAGCAGCGCACTCATTGACGGCGAGCAGTACTTC.

The gene calls are TRBV5-4 and TRBJ2-6; D remains unclear. This CDR3 is 15 amino acids long. CDR1 is SGHNT and CDR2 is YYREEE in the germline V gene (reference sequence). V lost 2 bases and J lost 0, with 6 bases in between. This CDR3 is CASSFSSSGANVLTF. CDR3 nucleotide sequence: TGTGCCAGCAGCTTTTCGAGCTCTGGGGCCAACGTCCTGACTTTC.

The chain links TRBV18 to TRBJ2-5; TRBD2 might be the D (6 bases). The CDR3 is 13 residues long. V was pared by 2 bases and J by 2 bases, with 6 bases between. Germline-derived CDR1 and CDR2 are KGHSH and LQKENI. CDR3 protein: CASSPGGQETQYF. CDR3 DNA: TGTGCCAGCTCACCAGGGGGGCAAGAGACCCAGTACTTC.

The V gene is TRBV6-1, the J gene TRBJ2-7, with 10 bases aligning to TRBD2. CDR1 MNHNS and CDR2 SASEGT come from the germline V gene. Losses at the gene ends were 10 bases for V and 3 bases for J; bases not matched to a gene: 12. This CDR3 region has 15 residues. The CDR3 DNA reads as TGTGCCACGAAGGACGGGACTAGCGCCTTCTACGAGCAGTACTTC. Its protein is CATKDGTSAFYEQYF.

This chain connects TRBV30 to TRBJ2-1; D may be TRBD2 (5 bases). V was trimmed by 4 bases and J by 2 bases, leaving 21 bases between them. The length of the CDR3 is 17 residues. CDR1 is GTSNPN, CDR2 SVGIG, per germline (reference sequence). DNA for the CDR3: TGTGCCTGGACCGAGGACTTCCCCTACCCTACCTACAATGAGCAGTTCTTC. The encoded protein is CAWTEDFPYPTYNEQFF.

The chain employs TRBV5-1 and TRBJ1-1; TRBD1 is a possible D gene (5 bases). The CDR3 spans 13 residues. V shed 9 bases and J shed 0 bases, with 12 bases lying between them. Germline lookup yields CDR1 SGHRS and CDR2 YFSETQ. The CDR3 spells CATRTYLNTEAFF. The CDR3 region has the DNA TGCGCCACCAGGACATACTTGAACACTGAAGCTTTCTTT.

This rearrangement joins TRBV6-5 to TRBJ2-7; no firm D call. The CDR3 has 12 residues. The V end was cut by 7 bases, the J end by 6 bases, with 13 bases between. In germline, CDR1 is MNHEY, CDR2 SVGAGI. CDR3 region: CASNGPLGEQYF. CDR3 bases: TGTGCCAGCAACGGTCCGTTGGGCGAGCAGTACTTC.